One and the same sample provided the 2 T cell receptor beta chains below, sequenced in a study of blood T cell repertoires in COVID-19 (dated by TCRdb to about 2020). Library prep was done by the immunoSEQ multiplex PCR assay. Here the immuneACCESS table is served through TCRdb, limited to in-frame sequences with V and J called. Missing clones are a known gap in these copies; in checked studies unresolved V genes cover under half, and the rest lacks a known reason. The sample data list 55,000 to 65,000 clones, and 80% to 85% of these were observed just once. Roughly 13% of the sample goes to the ten largest clones. Sequencing was carried out using peripheral blood. These receptor sequences come from a human donor in a cohort sampled during active COVID-19.

The rearrangement joins TRBV4-2 to TRBJ2-1; 9 positions match TRBD2. Germline trimming cut 0 bases from V and 3 bases from J; bases unmatched to any gene: 6. Germline V CDR1 and CDR2: LGHNA, YNFKEQ. There are 17 residues in the CDR3. The CDR3 sequence is CASSQDPSGGIYNEQFF. DNA of the CDR3: TGTGCCAGCAGCCAAGATCCCAGCGGGGGGATCTACAATGAGCAGTTCTTC.

This sequence joins TRBV19 and TRBJ1-5; 10 bases match TRBD1. After removal of 5 bases from V and 2 bases from J, the junction contained 6 bases not matched to a gene. Per germline, CDR1 LNHDA and CDR2 SQIVND (reference sequence). The CDR3 loop spans 16 amino acids. The CDR3 DNA follows: TGTGCCAGTAGTGCGACAGGGGGCTGGGGCAATCAGCCCCAGCATTTT. Protein: CASSATGGWGNQPQHF.